These 9 T cell receptor beta chains were sequenced from one sample in a study of cytomegalovirus exposure and HLA in healthy donors. Measured with immunoSEQ multiplex PCR; TCRdb has only the in-frame clones, and not every one. The sample consists of over 100,000 clones, about 95% of them appearing once. The specimen sequenced was PBMCs. The receptor set was obtained from a young woman in good health and CMV-seronegative.

This rearrangement joins TRBV6-1 to TRBJ1-3; maybe TRBD1 (5 bases). V lost 3 bases and J lost 2, with 8 bases in between. Germline lookup yields CDR1 MNHNS and CDR2 SASEGT. CDR3 length equals 14 residues. CDR3 DNA: TGTGCCAGCAGTGACAGGGTGACTGGAAACACCATATATTTT. Its protein is CASSDRVTGNTIYF.

V is TRBV2 and J is TRBJ2-7, with 9 bases identical to TRBD2. The J segment lost 3 bases and the V segment lost 4 bases, leaving 10 bases of the junction unmatched. The CDR3 loop spans 16 amino acids. Germline V gives CDR1 SNHLY, CDR2 FYNNEI. In DNA form, the CDR3 reads TGTGCCAGCAGTGGGATACTAGCGGGCGCCTTCTACGAGCAGTACTTC. It encodes CASSGILAGAFYEQYF.

J is TRBJ1-1 and V is TRBV16, with TRBD1 as a possible D gene (5 bases). V was pared by 1 base and J by 1 base, with 10 bases between. CDR3 length equals 15 residues. From germline, CDR1 is KGHSY and CDR2 FQNENV. The CDR3 reads CASSQLAGPNTEAFF. The CDR3 DNA follows: TGTGCCAGCAGCCAATTGGCAGGGCCGAACACTGAAGCTTTCTTT.

This chain joins TRBV21-1 and TRBJ1-1. TRBV21-1 is noted as a pseudogene. This CDR3 region has 10 residues. CDR3 nucleotides: TGTGCCAGACTAGACGTCGCGCCTTTCTTT. This encodes CARLDVAPFF.

The chain combines TRBV10-1 with TRBJ2-1; possibly TRBD1 for D (7 bases). Germline V lookup: CDR1 WNHNN, CDR2 SYGVQD (reference sequence). V lost 5 bases, J lost 7 bases, and 12 bases lay in between. There are 13 residues in the CDR3. DNA of the CDR3: TGCGCCAGCAGTCAGGGGGGCCTTAATGAGCAGTTCTTC. Translation gives CASSQGGLNEQFF.

V gene TRBV4-1 combines with J gene TRBJ1-5, with TRBD1 matching over 7 bases. Losses at the gene ends were 2 bases for V and 8 bases for J; bases not matched to a gene: 9. The CDR3 runs to 15 residues. CDR1 is MGHRA, CDR2 YSYEKL, per germline. Here the CDR3 reads CASSQTFQGDEPQHF. The CDR3 DNA sequence: TGCGCCAGCAGCCAAACATTCCAGGGGGACGAGCCCCAGCATTTT.

The V and J genes are TRBV11-3 and TRBJ2-7; 7 bases line up with TRBD1. Germline loops: CDR1 SGHNT, CDR2 YENEEA. The trim removed 5 bases at V and 1 base at J, leaving 5 bases unmatched. CDR3 size: 14 residues. The CDR3 protein is CASSPRDRSYEQYF. The CDR3 DNA sequence: TGTGCCAGCAGCCCCAGGGACAGATCCTACGAGCAGTACTTC.

For this clone: The sample contains more than one DNA sequence encoding this CDR3. The CDR3 DNA reads as TGCGCCAGCAGCTTGGCAGGGTCAACAGATACGCAGTATTTT. Translating it yields CASSLAGSTDTQYF. The chain recombines TRBV5-1 with TRBJ2-3, with D possibly TRBD1 on 5 matching bases. CDR1 is SGHRS and CDR2 is YFSETQ in the germline V gene. V was clipped by 0 bases and J by 3 bases, with 8 bases between them. The CDR3 runs to 14 residues.

The chain recombines TRBV19 with TRBJ2-7; 8 bases align to TRBD1. V was clipped by 5 bases and J by 3 bases; unmatched bases: 6. CDR3 size: 14 residues. The V gene's germline CDR1 is LNHDA and CDR2 SQIVND (reference sequence). CDR3 residues: CASSPQGGFYEQYF. The DNA for the CDR3 is TGTGCCAGTAGTCCACAGGGGGGCTTCTACGAGCAGTACTTC.